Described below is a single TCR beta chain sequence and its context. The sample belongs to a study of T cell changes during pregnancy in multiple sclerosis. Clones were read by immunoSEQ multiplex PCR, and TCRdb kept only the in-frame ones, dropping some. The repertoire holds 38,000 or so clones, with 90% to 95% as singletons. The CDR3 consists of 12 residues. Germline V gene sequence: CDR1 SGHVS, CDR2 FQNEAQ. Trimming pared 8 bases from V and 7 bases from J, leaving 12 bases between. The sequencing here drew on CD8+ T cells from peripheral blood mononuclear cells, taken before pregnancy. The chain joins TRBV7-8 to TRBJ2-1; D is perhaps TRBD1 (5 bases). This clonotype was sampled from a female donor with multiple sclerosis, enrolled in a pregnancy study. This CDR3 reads CASFWTSNEQFF. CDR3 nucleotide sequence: TGTGCCAGCTTTTGGACAAGTAATGAGCAGTTCTTC.